This TCR beta chain was documented in a study of somatic mutations in cytotoxic T cells in rheumatoid arthritis. The V gene's germline CDR1 is ENHRY and CDR2 SYGVKD. This CDR3 region has 15 residues. Trimming removed 0 bases from V and 3 bases from J, with 11 bases in between. Broader study findings: Within 8 of 65 patients, the single biggest CD8+ clone made up more than 20% of CD8+ cells.

Sequenced by immunoSEQ multiplex PCR; TCRdb stores in-frame clones only, minus some. This table has 25,000 to 30,000 clones, 82% appearing once. This clone was detected only once. Its antigen is as yet unknown. Material: CD8+ T cells sorted from blood. The source is a middle-aged man in good health. V is TRBV10-3 and J is TRBJ1-2; the D gene is possibly TRBD1 (6 bases). The CDR3 DNA reads as TGTGCCATCAGTGAGTCGGGGGGGCCACACTATGGCTACACCTTC. Amino acid sequence: CAISESGGPHYGYTF.